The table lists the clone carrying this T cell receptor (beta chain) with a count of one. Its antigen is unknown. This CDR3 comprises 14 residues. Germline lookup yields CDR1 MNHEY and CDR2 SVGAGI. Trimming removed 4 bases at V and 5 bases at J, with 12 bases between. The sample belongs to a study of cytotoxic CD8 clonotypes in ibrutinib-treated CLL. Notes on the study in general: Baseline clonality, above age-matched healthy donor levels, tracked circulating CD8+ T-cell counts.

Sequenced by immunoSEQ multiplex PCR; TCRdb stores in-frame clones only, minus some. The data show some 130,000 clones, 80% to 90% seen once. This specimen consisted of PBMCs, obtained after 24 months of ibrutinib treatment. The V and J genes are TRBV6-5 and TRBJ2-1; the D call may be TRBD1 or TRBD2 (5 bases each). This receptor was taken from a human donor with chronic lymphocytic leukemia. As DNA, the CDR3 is TGTGCCAGCAGTTCCATGGGACGGAACAATGAGCAGTTCTTC. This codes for CASSSMGRNNEQFF.